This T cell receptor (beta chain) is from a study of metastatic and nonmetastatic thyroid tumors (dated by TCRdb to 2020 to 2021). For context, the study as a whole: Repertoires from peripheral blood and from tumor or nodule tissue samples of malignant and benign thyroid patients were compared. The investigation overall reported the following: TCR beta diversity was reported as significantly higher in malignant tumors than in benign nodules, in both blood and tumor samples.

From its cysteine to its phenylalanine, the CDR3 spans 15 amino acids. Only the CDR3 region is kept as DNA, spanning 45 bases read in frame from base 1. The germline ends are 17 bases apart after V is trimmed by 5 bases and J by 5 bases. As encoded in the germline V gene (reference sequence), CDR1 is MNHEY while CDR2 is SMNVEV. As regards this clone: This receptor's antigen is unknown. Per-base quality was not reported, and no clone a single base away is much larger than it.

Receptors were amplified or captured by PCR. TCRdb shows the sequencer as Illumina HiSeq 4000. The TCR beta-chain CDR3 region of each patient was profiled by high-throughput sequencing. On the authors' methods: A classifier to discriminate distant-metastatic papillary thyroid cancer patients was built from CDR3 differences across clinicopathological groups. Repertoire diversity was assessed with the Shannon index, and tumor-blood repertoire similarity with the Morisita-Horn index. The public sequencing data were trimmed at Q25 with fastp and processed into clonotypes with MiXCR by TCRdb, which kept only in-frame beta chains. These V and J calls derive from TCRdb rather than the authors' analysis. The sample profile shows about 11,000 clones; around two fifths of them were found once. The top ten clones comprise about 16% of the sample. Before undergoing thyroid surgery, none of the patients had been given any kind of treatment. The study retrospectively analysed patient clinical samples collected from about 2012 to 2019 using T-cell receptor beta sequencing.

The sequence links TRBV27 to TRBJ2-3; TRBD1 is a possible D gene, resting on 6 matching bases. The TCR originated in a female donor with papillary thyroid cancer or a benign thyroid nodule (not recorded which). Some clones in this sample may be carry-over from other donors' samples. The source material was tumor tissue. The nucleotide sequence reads TGTGCCAGCAGTCAAGACAGGCGTGACTTAGATACGCAGTATTTT. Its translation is CASSQDRRDLDTQYF.